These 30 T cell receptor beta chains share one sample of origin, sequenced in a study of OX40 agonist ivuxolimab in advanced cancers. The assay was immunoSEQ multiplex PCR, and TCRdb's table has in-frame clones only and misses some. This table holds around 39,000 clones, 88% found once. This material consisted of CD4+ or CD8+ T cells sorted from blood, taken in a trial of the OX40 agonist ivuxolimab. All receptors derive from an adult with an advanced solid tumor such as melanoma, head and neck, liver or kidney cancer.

The CDR3 nucleotides are TGTGCCAGCAGCTTATTCGGGCTCACAGATACGCAGTATTTT. Translating it yields CASSLFGLTDTQYF. J is TRBJ2-3 and V is TRBV7-8; D is unresolved. The CDR3 consists of 14 residues. From germline, CDR1 is SGHVS and CDR2 FQNEAQ. With 2 bases removed from V and 2 bases from J, the gap between germline ends came to 8 bases.

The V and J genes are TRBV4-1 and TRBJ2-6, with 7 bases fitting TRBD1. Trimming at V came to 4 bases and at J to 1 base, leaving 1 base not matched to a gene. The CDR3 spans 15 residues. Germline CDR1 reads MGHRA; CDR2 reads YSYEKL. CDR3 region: CASSRQGSGANVLTF. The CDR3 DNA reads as TGCGCCAGCAGCCGACAGGGATCTGGGGCCAACGTCCTGACTTTC.

CDR3 coding DNA: TGTGCCAGCAGCCCGACAGGGGGCCGGAACTATGGCTACACCTTC. Protein: CASSPTGGRNYGYTF. The chain uses TRBV9 and TRBJ1-2; 10 bases match TRBD1. The length of the CDR3 is 15 residues. The germline CDR1 and CDR2 sequences are SGDLS and YYNGEE. The V segment lost 4 bases and the J segment 2 bases; nucleotides outside the gene matches: 5.

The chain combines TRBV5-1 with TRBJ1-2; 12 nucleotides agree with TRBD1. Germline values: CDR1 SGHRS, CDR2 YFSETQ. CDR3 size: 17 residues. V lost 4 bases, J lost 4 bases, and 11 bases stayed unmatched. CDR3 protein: CASSIGTGGQGAYGYTF. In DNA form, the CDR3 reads TGCGCCAGCAGCATAGGGACAGGGGGCCAGGGGGCCTATGGCTACACCTTC.

CDR3 sequence (DNA): TGTGCCAGCAGCCCCCTTTGGAGGAACACTGAAGCTTTCTTT. It encodes CASSPLWRNTEAFF. The V and J genes are TRBV11-2 and TRBJ1-1; no firm D call. The ends were cut back, 5 bases at V and 1 base at J, with 11 bases in the middle. The CDR3 covers 14 residues. The germline gives CDR1 SGHAT, CDR2 FQNNGV.

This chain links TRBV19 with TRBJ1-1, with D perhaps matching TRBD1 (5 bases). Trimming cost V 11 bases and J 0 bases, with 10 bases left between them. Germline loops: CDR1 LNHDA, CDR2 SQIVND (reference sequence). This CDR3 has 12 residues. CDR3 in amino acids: CASGYVNTEAFF. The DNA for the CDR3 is TGTGCCTCAGGGTACGTGAACACTGAAGCTTTCTTT.

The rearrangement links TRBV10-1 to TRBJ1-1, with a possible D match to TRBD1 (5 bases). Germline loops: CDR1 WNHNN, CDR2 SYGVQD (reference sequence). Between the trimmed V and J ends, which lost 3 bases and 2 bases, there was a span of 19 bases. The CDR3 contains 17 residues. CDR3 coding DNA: TGCGCCAGCAGTGACGGGGTCAGGGTCGGCCGAAACACTGAAGCTTTCTTT. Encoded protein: CASSDGVRVGRNTEAFF.

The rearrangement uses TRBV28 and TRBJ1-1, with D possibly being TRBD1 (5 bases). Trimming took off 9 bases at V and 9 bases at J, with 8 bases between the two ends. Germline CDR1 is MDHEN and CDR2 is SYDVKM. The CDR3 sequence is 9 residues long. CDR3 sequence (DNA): TGTGCCAGTGGACACAAAGCTTTCTTT. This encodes CASGHKAFF.

The CDR3 DNA reads TGTGCCAGCAGCTTGGTTCCGACAGGACAAGAGACCCAGTACTTC. This gives the protein CASSLVPTGQETQYF. The J gene is TRBJ2-5, the V gene TRBV5-5, with D possibly TRBD1 on 6 matching bases. The V and J ends lost 0 bases and 2 bases respectively, with 11 bases between them. Per the germline V gene, CDR1 is SGHKS and CDR2 is YYEKEE (reference sequence). The CDR3 is made up of 15 amino acids.

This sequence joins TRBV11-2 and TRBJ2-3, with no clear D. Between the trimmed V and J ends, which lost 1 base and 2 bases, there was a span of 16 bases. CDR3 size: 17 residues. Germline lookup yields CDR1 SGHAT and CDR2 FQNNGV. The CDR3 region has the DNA TGTGCCAGCAGCTTAGTATTTTTGGCTAGTAACACAGATACGCAGTATTTT. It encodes CASSLVFLASNTDTQYF. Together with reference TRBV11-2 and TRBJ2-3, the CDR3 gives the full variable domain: EAGVAQSPRYKIIEKRQSVAFWCNPISGHATLYWYQQILGQGPKLLIQFQNNGVVDDSQLPKDRFSAERLKGVDSTLKIQPAKLEDSAVYLCASSLVFLASNTDTQYFGPGTRLTVL.

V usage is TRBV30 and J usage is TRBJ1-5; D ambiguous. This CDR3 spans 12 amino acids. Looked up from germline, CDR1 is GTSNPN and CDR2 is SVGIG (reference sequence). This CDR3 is CASGFYNQPQHF. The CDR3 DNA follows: TGTGCTTCCGGCTTCTACAATCAGCCCCAGCATTTT.

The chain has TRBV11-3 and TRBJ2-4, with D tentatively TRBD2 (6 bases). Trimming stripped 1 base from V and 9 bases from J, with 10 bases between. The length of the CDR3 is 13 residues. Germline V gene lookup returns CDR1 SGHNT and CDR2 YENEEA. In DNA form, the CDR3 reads TGTGCCAGCAGCTTAGTTTTGGGGGGCATTCAGTACTTC. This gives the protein CASSLVLGGIQYF.

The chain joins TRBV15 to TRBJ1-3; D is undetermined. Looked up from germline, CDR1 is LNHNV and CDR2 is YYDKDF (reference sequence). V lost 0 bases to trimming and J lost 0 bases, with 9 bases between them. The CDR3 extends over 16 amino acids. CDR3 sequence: CATSRELDYSGNTIYF. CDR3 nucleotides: TGTGCCACCAGCAGAGAGTTGGATTACTCTGGAAACACCATATATTTT.

The CDR3 spells CASSSSDRKLNYGYTF. CDR3 sequence (DNA): TGTGCCAGCAGTTCCTCCGACAGGAAACTAAACTATGGCTACACCTTC. The genes are TRBV27 and TRBJ1-2; the D gene is possibly TRBD1 (6 bases). Germline CDR1 is MNHEY and CDR2 is SMNVEV (reference sequence). CDR3 length: 16 amino acids. Trimming pared 4 bases from V and 2 bases from J, leaving 17 bases between.

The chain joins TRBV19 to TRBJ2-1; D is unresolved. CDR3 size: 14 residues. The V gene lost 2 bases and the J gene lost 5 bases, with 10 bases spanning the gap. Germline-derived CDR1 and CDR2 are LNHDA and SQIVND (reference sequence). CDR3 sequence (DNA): TGTGCCAGTAGTATATCTTCCAGCCACAATGAGCAGTTCTTC. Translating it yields CASSISSSHNEQFF. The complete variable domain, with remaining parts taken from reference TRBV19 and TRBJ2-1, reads DGGITQSPKYLFRKEGQNVTLSCEQNLNHDAMYWYRQDPGQGLRLIYYSQIVNDFQKGDIAEGYSVSREKKESFPLTVTSAQKNPTAFYLCASSISSSHNEQFFGPGTRLTVL.

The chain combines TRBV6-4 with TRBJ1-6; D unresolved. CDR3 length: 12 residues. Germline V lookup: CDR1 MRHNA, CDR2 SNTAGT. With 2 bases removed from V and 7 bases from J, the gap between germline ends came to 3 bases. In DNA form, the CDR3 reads TGTGCCAGCAGTGACACGAATTCACCCCTCCACTTT. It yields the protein CASSDTNSPLHF.

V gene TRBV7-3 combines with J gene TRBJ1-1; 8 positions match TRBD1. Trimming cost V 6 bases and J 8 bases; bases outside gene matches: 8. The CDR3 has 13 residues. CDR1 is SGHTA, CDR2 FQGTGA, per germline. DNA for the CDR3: TGTGCCAGCAGTTCGGGACAGGTCCAGGAAGCTTTCTTT. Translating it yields CASSSGQVQEAFF.

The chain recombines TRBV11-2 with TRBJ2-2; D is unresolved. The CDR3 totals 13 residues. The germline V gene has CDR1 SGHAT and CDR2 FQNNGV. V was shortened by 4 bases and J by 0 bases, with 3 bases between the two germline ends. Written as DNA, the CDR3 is TGTGCCAGCAGCTATACGAACACCGGGGAGCTGTTTTTT. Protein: CASSYTNTGELFF.

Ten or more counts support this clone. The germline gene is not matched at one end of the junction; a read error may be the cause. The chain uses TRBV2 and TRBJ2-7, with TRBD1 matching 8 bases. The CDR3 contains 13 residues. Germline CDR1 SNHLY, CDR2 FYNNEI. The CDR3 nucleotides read TGTGCCAGCAGGCGGGACAGGTCGGGGGCGCAGAACTTC. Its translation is CASRRDRSGAQNF.

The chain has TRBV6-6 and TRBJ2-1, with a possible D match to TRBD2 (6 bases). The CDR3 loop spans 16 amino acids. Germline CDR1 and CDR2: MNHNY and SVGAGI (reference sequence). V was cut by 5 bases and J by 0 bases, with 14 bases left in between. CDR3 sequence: CASSNYLGSSYNEQFF. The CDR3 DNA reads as TGTGCCAGCAGTAACTACCTCGGGAGCTCCTACAATGAGCAGTTCTTC.

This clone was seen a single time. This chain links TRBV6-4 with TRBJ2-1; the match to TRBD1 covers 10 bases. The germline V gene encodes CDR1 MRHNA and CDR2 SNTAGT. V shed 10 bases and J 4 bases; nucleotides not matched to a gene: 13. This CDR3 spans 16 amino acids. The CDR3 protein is CATLHSGQGDYNEQFF. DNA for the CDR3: TGTGCCACCCTGCACTCCGGACAGGGGGATTACAATGAGCAGTTCTTC.

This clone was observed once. The CDR3 loop reads CASSYPSLGSSYEQYF. The CDR3 DNA follows: TGTGCCAGCAGTTACCCCTCCCTAGGCAGCTCCTACGAGCAGTACTTC. The chain has TRBV6-6 and TRBJ2-7; no clear D gene. Germline CDR1 is MNHNY and CDR2 is SVGAGI (reference sequence). Deletions cut 2 bases from V and 0 bases from J, with 14 bases between. The CDR3 covers 16 residues.

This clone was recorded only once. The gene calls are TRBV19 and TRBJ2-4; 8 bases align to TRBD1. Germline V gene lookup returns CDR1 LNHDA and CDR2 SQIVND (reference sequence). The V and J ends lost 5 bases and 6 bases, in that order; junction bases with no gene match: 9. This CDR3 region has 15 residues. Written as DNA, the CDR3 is TGTGCCAGTAGTTTGACAGGGGTTTCTGTAAACATTCAGTACTTC. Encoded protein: CASSLTGVSVNIQYF.

For the CDR3, the DNA is TGTGCCAGCTACAGGGATTGGAATGAAGCTTTCTTT. Protein: CASYRDWNEAFF. V gene TRBV2 combines with J gene TRBJ1-1; maybe TRBD1 (6 bases). Germline V lookup: CDR1 SNHLY, CDR2 FYNNEI. With 8 bases removed from V and 7 bases from J, the gap between germline ends came to 14 bases. The CDR3 sequence is 12 residues long.

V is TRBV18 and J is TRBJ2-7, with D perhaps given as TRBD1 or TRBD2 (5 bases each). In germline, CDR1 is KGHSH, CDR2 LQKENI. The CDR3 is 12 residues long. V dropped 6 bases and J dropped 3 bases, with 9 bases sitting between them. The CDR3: CASSWDLYEQYF. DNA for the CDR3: TGTGCCAGCTCCTGGGACCTCTACGAGCAGTACTTC.

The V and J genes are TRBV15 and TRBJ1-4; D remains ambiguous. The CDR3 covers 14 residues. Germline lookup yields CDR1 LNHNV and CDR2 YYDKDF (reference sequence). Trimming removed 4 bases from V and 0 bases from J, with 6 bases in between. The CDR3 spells CATSKYTTNEKLFF. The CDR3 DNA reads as TGTGCCACCAGCAAATATACAACTAATGAAAAACTGTTTTTT.

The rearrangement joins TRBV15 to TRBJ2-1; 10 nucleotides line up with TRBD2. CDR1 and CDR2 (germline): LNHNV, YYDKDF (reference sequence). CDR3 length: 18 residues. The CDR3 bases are TGTGTCACGGCCCCGGGACTAGCGACCCGACTGACCTACAATGAGCAGTTCTTC. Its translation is CVTAPGLATRLTYNEQFF. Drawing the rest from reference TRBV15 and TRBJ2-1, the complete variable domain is DAMVIQNPRYQVTQFGKPVTLSCSQTLNHNVMYWYQQKSSQAPKLLFHYYDKDFNNEADTPDNFQSRRPNTSFCFLDIRSPGLGDTAMYLCVTAPGLATRLTYNEQFFGPGTRLTVL.

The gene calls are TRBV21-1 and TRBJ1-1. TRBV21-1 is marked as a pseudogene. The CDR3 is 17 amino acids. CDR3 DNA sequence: TGTGCCAGCAGCAAGCGGTGGGGGGTTGAAATGAACACTGAAGCTTTCTTT. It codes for CASSKRWGVEMNTEAFF.

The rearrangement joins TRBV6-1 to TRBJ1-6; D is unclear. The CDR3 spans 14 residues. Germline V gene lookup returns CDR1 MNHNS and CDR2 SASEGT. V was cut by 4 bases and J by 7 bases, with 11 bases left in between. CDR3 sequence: CASSVLRPNSPLHF. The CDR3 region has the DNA TGTGCCAGCAGTGTCCTTCGACCCAATTCACCCCTCCACTTT.

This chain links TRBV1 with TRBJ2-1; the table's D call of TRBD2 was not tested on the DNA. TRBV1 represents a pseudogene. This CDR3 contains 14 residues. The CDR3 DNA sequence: TGCACCAGCAGCCTATACGGGACTCCTAATGAGCAGTTCTTC. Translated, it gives CTSSLYGTPNEQFF.